Below, 26 T cell receptor beta chains from the same sample are listed, as sequenced in a study of Graves' ophthalmopathy and Graves' hyperthyroidism. The sequenced template was RNA, covering the TCR beta CDR3 region. The library came from an HTBI-primed first-round RT-PCR and a second-round multiplex PCR. TCRdb re-analysed the multiplex PCR reads in MiXCR, keeping a single row per CDR3 protein. The table has some 750,000 distinct CDR3 sequences, 40% seen once. Sequenced material: peripheral blood. These receptors were collected from an adult man with Graves' ophthalmopathy.

This clonotype was picked up a small number of times. The CDR3 DNA reads as TGCGCCACCCGTAGGGAGCAAACCGGGGAGCTGTTTTTT. Encoded protein: CATRREQTGELFF. The rearrangement uses TRBV5-1 and TRBJ2-2; D perhaps matches TRBD2 (5 bases). Germline CDR1 SGHRS, CDR2 YFSETQ. Trimming left V 9 bases short and J 5 bases short, with 14 bases between. The CDR3 contains 13 residues.

The V and J genes are TRBV7-9 and TRBJ2-2; weak D call: TRBD2 (7 bases). The V and J ends lost 3 bases and 0 bases respectively, with 14 bases between them. The CDR3 loop spans 17 amino acids. CDR1 SEHNR and CDR2 FQNEAQ come from the germline V gene (reference sequence). The CDR3 DNA is TGTGCCAGCAGCTTCCTCGGCGGGGGCTCGAACACCGGGGAGCTGTTTTTT. It is translated as CASSFLGGGSNTGELFF.

The chain joins TRBV20-1 to TRBJ1-1, with D tentatively TRBD1 (5 bases). The V gene lost 0 bases and the J gene lost 0 bases, with 11 bases spanning the gap. The CDR3 length is 15 residues. Germline V CDR1 and CDR2: DFQATT, SNEGSKA (reference sequence). The CDR3: CSAREMGTLNTEAFF. CDR3 DNA sequence: TGCAGTGCTAGAGAGATGGGGACCCTGAACACTGAAGCTTTCTTT.

This clonotype was detected many times. This sequence joins TRBV7-8 and TRBJ1-1, with D perhaps TRBD1 (6 bases). This CDR3 spans 16 amino acids. Trimming took 4 bases from V and 7 from J, leaving 22 bases between them. Germline V gene data show CDR1 as SGHVS and CDR2 as FQNEAQ. The CDR3 DNA follows: TGTGCCAGCAGCTCAGATAGGGGGGTGCCTAGGGGTGAAGCTTTCTTT. Its protein is CASSSDRGVPRGEAFF.

This clonotype has a count of ten or more. The rearrangement uses TRBV24-1 and TRBJ2-6; D is possibly TRBD1 (6 bases). CDR1 is KGHDR, CDR2 SFDVKD, per germline. CDR3 length equals 17 residues. Trimming stripped 2 bases from V and 2 bases from J, with 12 bases between. DNA of the CDR3: TGTGCCACCAGTGATTCGACAGGCCCTGCTGGGGCCAACGTCCTGACTTTC. Its translation is CATSDSTGPAGANVLTF.

J is TRBJ1-2 and V is TRBV25-1; D gene ambiguous. Germline V lookup: CDR1 MGHDK, CDR2 SYGVNS. The CDR3 sequence is 15 residues long. Trimming removed 3 bases from V and 0 bases from J, with 11 bases in between. CDR3 in amino acids: CASSDSAGPNYGYTF. The CDR3 DNA reads TGTGCCAGCAGTGATAGTGCCGGGCCTAACTATGGCTACACCTTC.

This clonotype showed up just once. The DNA of the CDR3 is TGTGCCACCAGTGAGCAGCTCACAGATACGCAGTATTTT. Residues: CATSEQLTDTQYF. The genes are TRBV24-1 and TRBJ2-3; D remains unclear. Trimming shortened V by 4 bases and J by 2 bases, and 6 bases separated the two germline ends. CDR1 KGHDR and CDR2 SFDVKD come from the germline V gene. The CDR3 has 13 amino acids.

The chain couples TRBV25-1 to TRBJ2-7, with no clear D. Per the germline V gene, CDR1 is MGHDK and CDR2 is SYGVNS. The CDR3 loop spans 16 amino acids. V was shortened by 5 bases and J by 5 bases, with 22 bases between the two germline ends. CDR3 residues: CASSPQSGVSQHEQYF. CDR3 DNA: TGTGCCAGCAGTCCCCAAAGTGGCGTATCTCAACACGAGCAGTACTTC.

The CDR3 DNA follows: TGTGCCAGTAATATGGACACAAGTAGCACTGAAGCTTTCTTT. It is translated as CASNMDTSSTEAFF. The chain joins TRBV19 to TRBJ1-1; tentative D call: TRBD1 (5 bases). Trimming took 7 bases from V and 4 from J, leaving 16 bases between them. There are 14 residues in the CDR3. CDR1 and CDR2 (germline): LNHDA, SQIVND (reference sequence). The whole variable domain, filled in from reference TRBV19 and TRBJ1-1, reads DGGITQSPKYLFRKEGQNVTLSCEQNLNHDAMYWYRQDPGQGLRLIYYSQIVNDFQKGDIAEGYSVSREKKESFPLTVTSAQKNPTAFYLCASNMDTSSTEAFFGQGTRLTVV.

Many counts were recorded for this clonotype. V is TRBV7-2 and J is TRBJ1-2; no firm D call. V was cut by 6 bases and J by 4 bases, with 15 bases left in between. Germline V gene data show CDR1 as SGHTA and CDR2 as FQGNSA. The CDR3 length is 14 residues. CDR3 bases: TGTGCCAGCAGTGAAGGGTCGACTGGCTATGGCTACACCTTC. It yields the protein CASSEGSTGYGYTF.

As regards this clonotype: A much larger clone lies a single base off, so this may be a read error. The chain links TRBV19 to TRBJ1-1; maybe TRBD1 (5 bases). The CDR3 totals 13 residues. From germline, CDR1 is LNHDA and CDR2 SQIVND (reference sequence). CDR3 DNA: TGTGCCAGTAGTATAGAGCAGGGCACTGAAGCTTCCTTT. It yields the protein CASSIEQGTEASF.

This clonotype was observed at least ten times. The gene calls are TRBV29-1 and TRBJ1-4; the D is unclear. V lost 2 bases and J 7 bases, leaving 8 bases between the germline ends. CDR3 size: 12 residues. CDR1 is SQVTM and CDR2 is ANQGSEA in the germline V gene. For the CDR3, the DNA is TGCAGCGTTGAATACCTGGCTGAAAAACTGTTTTTT. The encoded protein is CSVEYLAEKLFF.

J is TRBJ1-5 and V is TRBV7-9; 7 nucleotides line up with TRBD1. Germline CDR1 is SEHNR and CDR2 is FQNEAQ (reference sequence). Unmatched junction bases numbered 7, after V lost 5 bases and J lost 3 bases. This CDR3 has 15 amino acids. The CDR3 sequence: CASSQEGAHNQPQHF. CDR3 bases: TGTGCCAGCAGCCAAGAGGGGGCTCACAATCAGCCCCAGCATTTT.

This clonotype was seen more than once but under ten times. This chain connects TRBV15 to TRBJ2-7; D is undetermined. Germline V lookup: CDR1 LNHNV, CDR2 YYDKDF (reference sequence). This CDR3 is built from 14 residues. Trimming took 3 bases from V and 2 from J, leaving 11 bases between them. The CDR3 is CATSRGPTAYEQYF. The CDR3 nucleotides read TGTGCCACCAGCAGGGGCCCGACGGCCTACGAGCAGTACTTC.

In this sample, this clonotype turned up a few times. The chain couples TRBV7-9 to TRBJ2-5; no clear D. CDR1 and CDR2 (germline): SEHNR, FQNEAQ (reference sequence). The CDR3 is 14 residues long. Trimming stripped 3 bases from V and 1 base from J, with 9 bases between. The CDR3 spells CASSFIGIQETQYF. The CDR3, as DNA: TGTGCCAGCAGCTTTATCGGAATCCAAGAGACCCAGTACTTC.

This chain uses TRBV2 with TRBJ2-5; D uncertain. The CDR3 length is 13 residues. The germline gives CDR1 SNHLY, CDR2 FYNNEI. The ends were cut back, 10 bases at V and 5 bases at J, with 17 bases in the middle. The CDR3 bases are TGTGCCACACAGACGCGGCTTCGGGAGACCCAGTACTTC. Encoded protein: CATQTRLRETQYF. Drawing the rest from reference TRBV2 and TRBJ2-5, the complete variable domain is EPEVTQTPSHQVTQMGQEVILRCVPISNHLYFYWYRQILGQKVEFLVSFYNNEISEKSEIFDDQFSVERPDGSNFTLKIRSTKLEDSAMYFCATQTRLRETQYFGPGTRLLVL.

The V gene is TRBV25-1, the J gene TRBJ2-2; D ambiguous. The germline CDR1 and CDR2 sequences are MGHDK and SYGVNS. The CDR3 contains 15 residues. V lost 5 bases, J lost 3 bases, and 13 bases lay in between. The CDR3 nucleotides read TGTGCCAGCAGTTACTCCAGTTCCTACACCGGGGAGCTGTTTTTT. Amino acids: CASSYSSSYTGELFF.

This clonotype was detected ten times or more. The chain is built from TRBV10-3 and TRBJ2-7; TRBD1 is a possible D gene (6 bases). CDR3 length equals 15 residues. V was trimmed by 3 bases and J by 5 bases, leaving 17 bases between them. Germline-derived CDR1 and CDR2 are ENHRY and SYGVKD. The CDR3 loop is CAISDPVNRVDEQYF. The CDR3, as DNA: TGTGCCATCAGTGACCCGGTAAACAGGGTCGACGAGCAGTACTTC.

As to this clonotype: A clone one base away is much larger, so this may be a read error. The V and J genes are TRBV20-1 and TRBJ1-4; TRBD1 matches 7 bases. Unmatched junction bases numbered 3, after V lost 1 base and J lost 7 bases. CDR1 and CDR2 (germline): DFQATT, SNEGSKA (reference sequence). The CDR3 extends over 13 amino acids. CDR3 region: CSARAWTGEKLFF. In DNA, the CDR3 is TGCAGTGCTAGAGCGTGGACAGGTGAAAAACTGTTTTTT.

This chain joins TRBV7-9 and TRBJ1-1; unclear D gene. The CDR3 is 15 amino acids. Germline V gene data show CDR1 as SEHNR and CDR2 as FQNEAQ (reference sequence). V lost 3 bases, J lost 1 base, and 12 bases lay in between. In DNA form, the CDR3 reads TGTGCCAGCAGCTTGCTTCTTTCGGGGAACACTGAAGCTTTCTTT. This encodes CASSLLLSGNTEAFF.

A few counts support this clonotype. This chain uses TRBV4-1 with TRBJ2-7, with D perhaps matching TRBD1 or TRBD2 (5 bases each). The CDR3 totals 16 residues. V dropped 0 bases and J dropped 5 bases, with 17 bases sitting between them. CDR1 MGHRA and CDR2 YSYEKL come from the germline V gene. CDR3 in amino acids: CASSQDIRERWHEQYF. In DNA form, the CDR3 reads TGCGCCAGCAGCCAAGATATCAGGGAGAGGTGGCACGAGCAGTACTTC.

The DNA of the CDR3 is TGTGCCAGCAGCTTACCAGGGGGGCAGTTCTTC. Its protein product is CASSLPGGQFF. V gene TRBV11-2 combines with J gene TRBJ2-5; 7 bases map to TRBD1. The J call may be incorrect, as the DNA end agrees better with TRBJ2-1. CDR3 length: 11 amino acids. The germline V gene encodes CDR1 SGHAT and CDR2 FQNNGV.

This chain links TRBV14 with TRBJ2-3; D unresolved. Trimming removed 2 bases at V and 4 bases at J, with 4 bases between. This CDR3 is 12 amino acids long. Germline CDR1 SGHDN, CDR2 FVKESK. The CDR3 DNA sequence: TGTGCCAGCAGCCAATGGGCAGATACGCAGTATTTT. Translating gives CASSQWADTQYF.

A remark on this clonotype: Relative to the germline gene, one junction end is altered; a read error may explain this. V usage is TRBV11-2 and J usage is TRBJ1-1; tentatively, D is TRBD1 (6 bases). This CDR3 contains 14 residues. Germline V gene data show CDR1 as SGHAT and CDR2 as FQNNGV. The CDR3 nucleotides read TGCGCCAGCAGCCAACAAAGGGGGGTCACTGAAGCTTTCTTT. Its protein product is CASSQQRGVTEAFF.

A remark on this clonotype: A clone one base away is much larger, so this may be a read error. Here the CDR3 DNA reads TGTGCCAGCAGTTATGCGAGAGGAACCTACGAGCAGTACTTC. This encodes CASSYARGTYEQYF. The chain joins TRBV11-2 to TRBJ2-7; D gene uncertain. The germline gives CDR1 SGHAT, CDR2 FQNNGV. V was cut by 6 bases and J by 2 bases, with 14 bases left in between. The CDR3 sequence is 14 residues long.

A remark on this clonotype: Being one base from a much bigger clone, this may be a read error. CDR3 bases: TGTGCCAGCAGCCCGAATGGGGAGACCCAGTACTTC. Translating it yields CASSPNGETQYF. V and J are TRBV7-2 and TRBJ2-5; D gene unclear. The CDR3 loop spans 12 amino acids. The V end lost 5 bases, the J end lost 5 bases, and 9 bases lay between the germline ends. From germline, CDR1 is SGHTA and CDR2 FQGNSA.